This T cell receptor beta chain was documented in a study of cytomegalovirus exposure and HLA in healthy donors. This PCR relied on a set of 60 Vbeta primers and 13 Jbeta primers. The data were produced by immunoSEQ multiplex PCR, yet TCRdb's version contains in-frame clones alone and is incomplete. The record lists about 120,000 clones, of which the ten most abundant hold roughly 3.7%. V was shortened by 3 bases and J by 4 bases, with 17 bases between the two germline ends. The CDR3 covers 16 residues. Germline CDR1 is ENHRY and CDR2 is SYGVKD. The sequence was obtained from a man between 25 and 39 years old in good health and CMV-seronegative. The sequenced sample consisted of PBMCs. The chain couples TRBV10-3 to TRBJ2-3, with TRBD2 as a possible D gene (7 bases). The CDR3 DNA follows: TGTGCCATCAGTGACCCCCCGGGGGGCCGTGCAGATACGCAGTATTTT. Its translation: CAISDPPGGRADTQYF.